This T cell receptor (beta chain) was captured by sequencing in a study of blood T cell repertoires in COVID-19. The wider study: COVID-19 samples, acute and convalescent, were from the United States, Italy and Spain. From T cells, B-cell-depleted T cells, or PBMCs came the material, which was cDNA or gDNA.

This clone has just a few counts. Study processing details: Nucleated cell number was recorded as an estimate derived from reference gene primer amplification. The data were produced by immunoSEQ multiplex PCR, yet TCRdb's version contains in-frame clones alone and is incomplete. That table gives V, J and clone size, and the DNA gave D and trimming. The profile shows under 100,000 clones, more than 80% of them singletons. From germline, CDR1 is MDHEN and CDR2 SYDVKM. V was pared by 5 bases and J by 1 base, with 14 bases between. The length of the CDR3 is 15 residues. The sample taken for sequencing was peripheral blood. The chain carries TRBV28 and TRBJ2-5; weak D call: TRBD1 (6 bases). The receptor was derived from a human donor in a cohort sampled during active COVID-19. The CDR3 is CASSARTEPQETQYF. The CDR3 DNA follows: TGTGCCAGCAGTGCAAGGACAGAACCCCAAGAGACCCAGTACTTC.